This T cell receptor (beta chain) is drawn from a study of response to subunit inactivated influenza vaccine. TCRdb ran MiXCR on the RT-PCR reads and lists one entry per CDR3 protein. The sample has approximately 570,000 distinct CDR3 sequences, less than 8% seen once. The CDR3 extends over 15 amino acids. Trimming took 2 bases from V and 4 from J, leaving 11 bases between them. Germline lookup yields CDR1 MNHEY and CDR2 SVGAGI. Study-wide results and limits: There was a suggestion from the authors that each seasonal influenza vaccination recruits few new T cells.

This clonotype was seen more than once but under ten times. Its antigen is not known. This chain links TRBV6-5 with TRBJ2-2, with D perhaps matching TRBD1 (6 bases). This clonotype was sampled from a man between 50 and 69 years old who received an inactivated influenza vaccine. Sequenced here: PBMCs from blood, sampled approximately 25 months after vaccination. Written as DNA, the CDR3 is TGTGCCAGCAGTTACAGGGGGTTTATCACCGGGGAGCTGTTTTTT. Amino acid sequence: CASSYRGFITGELFF.